The 26 T cell receptor beta chains presented below share a single source sample, sequenced in a study of human T cells and chemical hapten exposure. A single record per CDR3 protein comes from TCRdb applying MiXCR to the RACE reads. Among roughly 94,000 distinct CDR3 sequences, approximately 8.6% were seen once, and the ten largest hold about 2%. Stated time point: patch test 2, 6 weeks after DPC sensitization. Treatment described: therapeutic diphenylcyclopropenone sensitization with weekly scalp DPC. Sequences were derived from whole blood, sampled in connection with sensitization to the hapten diphenylcyclopropenone (DPC). These receptors all come from a woman in her forties with alopecia areata. Some clones in this sample may be carry-over from other donors' samples.

At least ten counts were recorded for this clonotype. V is TRBV7-8 and J is TRBJ2-1; 9 bases are a match to TRBD2. This CDR3 has 18 residues. Germline-derived CDR1 and CDR2 are SGHVS and FQNEAQ. Trimming at V came to 4 bases and at J to 5 bases, leaving 15 bases not matched to a gene. The CDR3 here is CASSSGLATTVYDNEQFF. The CDR3 DNA reads TGTGCCAGCAGCTCCGGACTAGCGACAACGGTATACGACAATGAGCAGTTCTTC.

This clonotype occurred many times. The chain is built from TRBV28 and TRBJ2-3, with a possible D match to TRBD1 (5 bases). The ends were cut back, 8 bases at V and 0 bases at J, with 9 bases in the middle. CDR1 is MDHEN, CDR2 SYDVKM, per germline. This CDR3 spans 13 amino acids. CDR3 loop: CASSAGSTDTQYF. The CDR3, as DNA: TGTGCCAGCTCGGCAGGGAGCACAGATACGCAGTATTTT.

This clonotype was recorded at least ten times. J is TRBJ2-7 and V is TRBV19, with 9 bases aligning to TRBD1. The CDR3 is 14 residues long. The trim removed 8 bases at V and 1 base at J, leaving 6 bases unmatched. Germline-derived CDR1 and CDR2 are LNHDA and SQIVND (reference sequence). CDR3 in amino acids: CASVPGQGSYEQYF. The CDR3 region has the DNA TGTGCCAGTGTACCGGGACAGGGTTCCTACGAGCAGTACTTC. Full variable domain (remainder filled in from reference TRBV19 and TRBJ2-7): DGGITQSPKYLFRKEGQNVTLSCEQNLNHDAMYWYRQDPGQGLRLIYYSQIVNDFQKGDIAEGYSVSREKKESFPLTVTSAQKNPTAFYLCASVPGQGSYEQYFGPGTRLTVT.

The CDR3 coding sequence is TGTGCCAGCAGCGGAGGGACAGGGCGGATCGAGCAGTACTTC. Protein: CASSGGTGRIEQYF. The chain has TRBV7-2 and TRBJ2-7, with 9 nucleotides matching TRBD1. J gave up 6 bases and V 5 bases, and 8 bases lay outside the gene matches. The CDR3 contains 14 residues. Looked up from germline, CDR1 is SGHTA and CDR2 is FQGNSA.

This clonotype was counted between two and nine times. The CDR3 DNA reads as TGTGCCAGCAGCTTAGCGTTGATAGCGCAAGAGACCCAGTACTTC. Translation: CASSLALIAQETQYF. The rearrangement links TRBV7-2 to TRBJ2-5; possible D gene TRBD2, 5 bases. The CDR3 has 15 amino acids. Looked up from germline, CDR1 is SGHTA and CDR2 is FQGNSA. The V gene lost 0 bases and the J gene lost 2 bases, with 10 bases spanning the gap.

The table lists this clonotype with many counts. CDR3 residues: CASSQDRRTEQFF. The CDR3 region has the DNA TGCGCCAGCAGCCAAGATAGGAGAACTGAGCAGTTCTTC. This chain links TRBV4-3 with TRBJ2-1; D gene unclear. This CDR3 is 13 amino acids long. Germline V gene data show CDR1 as LGHNA and CDR2 as YSLEER. V was cut by 0 bases and J by 9 bases, with 9 bases left in between.

This chain uses TRBV7-9 with TRBJ2-7, with a tentative D call TRBD1 (6 bases). Germline loops: CDR1 SEHNR, CDR2 FQNEAQ (reference sequence). Trimming shortened V by 4 bases and J by 4 bases, and 11 bases separated the two germline ends. This CDR3 comprises 13 residues. The chain's CDR3 is CASSSGQLYEQYF. The CDR3 nucleotides are TGTGCCAGCAGCTCCGGACAGCTTTACGAGCAGTACTTC. Looking up the rest from reference TRBV7-9 and TRBJ2-7 gives the full variable domain: DTGVSQNPRHKITKRGQNVTFRCDPISEHNRLYWYRQTLGQGPEFLTYFQNEAQLEKSRLLSDRFSAERPKGSFSTLEIQRTEQGDSAMYLCASSSGQLYEQYFGPGTRLTVT.

This sequence joins TRBV7-2 and TRBJ2-6; no firm D call. The CDR3 is 15 residues long. Germline CDR1 SGHTA, CDR2 FQGNSA. Trimming left V 6 bases short and J 4 bases short, with 13 bases between. The DNA for the CDR3 is TGTGCCAGCAGTCCCCAGGCCGCCGGGGCCAACGTCCTGACTTTC. Amino acid sequence: CASSPQAAGANVLTF.

This clonotype was counted a few times. The chain combines TRBV9 with TRBJ2-7; no reliable D call. Trimming took off 4 bases at V and 6 bases at J, with 8 bases between the two ends. The germline V gene has CDR1 SGDLS and CDR2 YYNGEE. CDR3 size: 11 residues. The CDR3 coding sequence is TGTGCCAGCAGCTCTGGGCGCGAGCAGTACTTC. Amino acid sequence: CASSSGREQYF. The full variable domain, its missing parts supplied by reference TRBV9 and TRBJ2-7, is DSGVTQTPKHLITATGQRVTLRCSPRSGDLSVYWYQQSLDQGLQFLIQYYNGEERAKGNILERFSAQQFPDLHSELNLSSLELGDSALYFCASSSGREQYFGPGTRLTVT.

This clonotype has at least ten counts. The chain uses TRBV10-3 and TRBJ2-3; no firm D call. The CDR3 runs to 17 residues. CDR1 and CDR2 (germline): ENHRY, SYGVKD. Between the trimmed V and J ends, which lost 2 bases and 0 bases, there was a span of 15 bases. The CDR3 DNA is TGTGCCATCAGTGAGACCTACTTCGTCGGAAGCACAGATACGCAGTATTTT. Its protein is CAISETYFVGSTDTQYF.

This clonotype has a count of ten or more. This sequence joins TRBV14 and TRBJ2-5; D is possibly TRBD2 (6 bases). V was cut by 2 bases and J by 4 bases, with 8 bases left in between. The CDR3 spans 13 residues. Germline V lookup: CDR1 SGHDN, CDR2 FVKESK. CDR3 sequence: CASSQRAGETQYF. CDR3 coding DNA: TGTGCCAGCAGCCAACGAGCGGGAGAGACCCAGTACTTC.

The V gene is TRBV24-1, the J gene TRBJ2-1; 8 nucleotides line up with TRBD2. Trimming cost V 4 bases and J 7 bases; bases outside gene matches: 8. The length of the CDR3 is 15 residues. Per germline, CDR1 KGHDR and CDR2 SFDVKD. CDR3 loop: CATSEPGLEVNEQFF. The DNA for the CDR3 is TGTGCCACCAGTGAGCCGGGACTAGAGGTGAATGAGCAGTTCTTC.

The chain has TRBV11-2 and TRBJ1-1; no definite D call. Per germline, CDR1 SGHAT and CDR2 FQNNGV. This CDR3 spans 12 amino acids. Trimming took off 5 bases at V and 1 base at J, with 5 bases between the two ends. The CDR3 protein is CASSPENTEAFF. For the CDR3, the DNA is TGTGCCAGCAGCCCCGAGAACACTGAAGCTTTCTTT.

The J gene is TRBJ2-1, the V gene TRBV20-1, with TRBD2 identical over 12 bases. The CDR3 runs to 17 residues. Trimming took 1 base from V and 8 from J; bases not matched to a gene: 12. The V gene's germline CDR1 is DFQATT and CDR2 SNEGSKA (reference sequence). CDR3 bases: TGCAGTGCTAGAGGGGGACTAGCGGGCCCTACAGTCGATGAGCAGTTCTTC. Translation gives CSARGGLAGPTVDEQFF.

This chain connects TRBV20-1 to TRBJ1-4; 9 bases match TRBD1. The CDR3 is made up of 14 amino acids. After removal of 2 bases from V and 7 bases from J, the junction contained 5 bases not matched to a gene. Germline lookup yields CDR1 DFQATT and CDR2 SNEGSKA (reference sequence). DNA of the CDR3: TGCAGTGCTAGACAACAGGGGGCGAGTGAAAAACTGTTTTTT. Protein sequence: CSARQQGASEKLFF.

This clonotype has only a few counts. This chain's CDR3 is CASSPWSSGSNEQFF. For the CDR3, the DNA is TGTGCCAGCAGTCCCTGGTCTAGCGGGAGTAATGAGCAGTTCTTC. The J gene is TRBJ2-1, the V gene TRBV6-5, with 10 bases aligning to TRBD2. The CDR3 is 15 amino acids. Losses at the gene ends were 5 bases for V and 7 bases for J; bases not matched to a gene: 8. The germline V gene encodes CDR1 MNHEY and CDR2 SVGAGI.

The V and J genes are TRBV28 and TRBJ2-7, with D perhaps matching TRBD2 (6 bases). Trimming cost V 6 bases and J 7 bases, with 22 bases left between them. The CDR3 runs 15 residues. Germline V lookup: CDR1 MDHEN, CDR2 SYDVKM. Here the CDR3 DNA reads TGTGCCAGCAGGCCCACTAGCTCAGGAGGTGGTGAGCAGTACTTC. This codes for CASRPTSSGGGEQYF.

V and J are TRBV19 and TRBJ2-7; 12 nucleotides agree with TRBD2. The CDR3 spans 14 residues. V shed 6 bases and J 4 bases; nucleotides not matched to a gene: 4. Looked up from germline, CDR1 is LNHDA and CDR2 is SQIVND (reference sequence). In nucleotides, the CDR3 is TGTGCCAGTAGCGGACTAGCGGGACGTTACGAGCAGTACTTC. Translating gives CASSGLAGRYEQYF.

As for this clonotype: A much larger clone lies a single base off, so this may be a read error. The V call is TRBV7-6, the J call TRBJ2-7, with a weak D call TRBD1 (6 bases). Germline loops: CDR1 SGHVS, CDR2 FNYEAQ. This CDR3 contains 15 residues. V gave up 6 bases and J gave up 2 bases, with 17 bases separating them. CDR3 amino acids: CASRGAGYQPYEQYF. The CDR3 coding sequence is TGTGCCAGCAGGGGGGCCGGGTACCAACCCTACGAGCAGTACTTC.

The chain combines TRBV4-2 with TRBJ2-5; D call uncertain. Germline V CDR1 and CDR2: LGHNA, YNFKEQ. The V gene lost 0 bases and the J gene lost 4 bases, with 9 bases spanning the gap. The CDR3 runs to 14 residues. The CDR3 nucleotides are TGTGCCAGCAGCCAAGAAAGAAGGGTAGAGACCCAGTACTTC. Its protein is CASSQERRVETQYF.

This chain joins TRBV11-3 and TRBJ2-1, with TRBD2 matching over 9 bases. The CDR3 contains 15 residues. J lost 10 bases, V lost 3 bases, and 10 bases had no gene match. Germline V gives CDR1 SGHNT, CDR2 YENEEA. The CDR3 region is CASSFGGRGEVEQFF. CDR3 DNA sequence: TGTGCCAGCAGCTTCGGCGGGAGGGGAGAGGTCGAGCAGTTCTTC.

The sample holds many counts of this clonotype. The chain uses TRBV7-6 and TRBJ2-2, with 8 positions matching TRBD1. The CDR3 totals 16 residues. CDR1 SGHVS and CDR2 FNYEAQ come from the germline V gene. The V segment lost 5 bases and the J segment 4 bases; nucleotides outside the gene matches: 9. The CDR3 bases are TGTGCCAGCAGCCTACAGACAGGGGCGGTCACCGGGGAGCTGTTTTTT. Translating gives CASSLQTGAVTGELFF.

At least ten counts were recorded for this clonotype. The chain recombines TRBV14 with TRBJ2-3; 13 bases are shared with TRBD2. The CDR3 has 19 residues. The germline V gene has CDR1 SGHDN and CDR2 FVKESK. V shed 1 base, J shed 3 bases, and the junction held 10 bases outside the gene matches. The CDR3 loop reads CASSQAVTSGRARTDTQYF. DNA for the CDR3: TGTGCCAGCAGCCAAGCAGTAACTAGCGGGAGGGCCCGGACAGATACGCAGTATTTT.

This clonotype was detected a few times. The CDR3, as DNA: TGTGCCAGCCTCAGCGCGTCTGGAAACACCATATATTTT. Its protein product is CASLSASGNTIYF. The V gene is TRBV5-6, the J gene TRBJ1-3; unclear D gene. The CDR3 runs 13 residues. Germline CDR1 reads SGHDT; CDR2 reads YYEEEE. Between the trimmed V and J ends, which lost 7 bases and 1 base, there was a span of 9 bases.

V usage is TRBV29-1 and J usage is TRBJ2-3; a weak D match, TRBD2 (6 bases). CDR3 length equals 13 residues. The V end lost 1 base, the J end lost 5 bases, and 10 bases lay between the germline ends. The germline V gene has CDR1 SQVTM and CDR2 ANQGSEA. CDR3 DNA sequence: TGCAGCGTTGAAGCGGGAGCCGTAGATACGCAGTATTTT. It codes for CSVEAGAVDTQYF.

This clonotype was seen repeatedly, ten times or more. The rearrangement uses TRBV18 and TRBJ2-1, with 13 bases aligning to TRBD2. V trimming: 6 bases; J trimming: 8 bases; junction bases outside the gene matches: 4. Germline assignment: CDR1 KGHSH and CDR2 LQKENI. The CDR3 length is 14 residues. The CDR3 loop reads CASSRTSGRDEQFF. For the CDR3, the DNA is TGTGCCAGCTCCAGGACTAGCGGGAGAGATGAGCAGTTCTTC.